These 27 T cell receptor beta chains share one sample of origin, sequenced in a study of cytomegalovirus exposure and HLA in healthy donors. The PCR had 60 Vbeta and 13 Jbeta primers. Profiling relied on immunoSEQ multiplex PCR, and the TCRdb table lists in-frame clones only, not all of them. The table includes around 130,000 clones, around four fifths detected once. Sequenced: PBMCs. These receptors all come from a man aged 25-45 years in good health and CMV-seronegative.

A note on this clone: Other DNA sequences from this sample encode an identical CDR3 as well. The V gene is TRBV9, the J gene TRBJ2-3; a possible D gene is TRBD2 (5 bases). Trimming removed 0 bases at V and 6 bases at J, with 5 bases between. Germline values: CDR1 SGDLS, CDR2 YYNGEE. This CDR3 contains 12 residues. Here the CDR3 reads CASSVGGDTQYF. CDR3 bases: TGTGCCAGCAGCGTAGGAGGGGATACGCAGTATTTT.

The V gene is TRBV4-1, the J gene TRBJ1-4; D gene ambiguous. Germline assignment: CDR1 MGHRA and CDR2 YSYEKL. Trimming stripped 4 bases from V and 0 bases from J, with 9 bases between. This CDR3 comprises 15 residues. CDR3 sequence: CASSRSGTTNEKLFF. CDR3 nucleotide sequence: TGCGCCAGCAGCCGGTCAGGAACAACTAATGAAAAACTGTTTTTT.

The gene calls are TRBV5-4 and TRBJ1-2; 9 positions match TRBD1. Germline V gene sequence: CDR1 SGHNT, CDR2 YYREEE (reference sequence). There are 15 residues in the CDR3. The J segment lost 6 bases and the V segment lost 0 bases, leaving 6 bases of the junction unmatched. The CDR3 bases are TGTGCCAGCAGCTTGGACAGGGGGCCCGTCCATGGCTACACCTTC. Protein product: CASSLDRGPVHGYTF.

This rearrangement joins TRBV5-1 to TRBJ2-4; no definite D call. Germline lookup yields CDR1 SGHRS and CDR2 YFSETQ. This CDR3 region has 14 residues. V was pared by 4 bases and J by 0 bases, with 8 bases between. The DNA for the CDR3 is TGCGCCAGCAGCCCCTTATTAGCCAAAAACATTCAGTACTTC. It specifies CASSPLLAKNIQYF.

This rearrangement joins TRBV5-1 to TRBJ2-3; TRBD2 matches at 8 bases. Trimming cost V 3 bases and J 3 bases; bases outside gene matches: 6. The V gene's germline CDR1 is SGHRS and CDR2 YFSETQ. This CDR3 spans 15 amino acids. The CDR3 region has the DNA TGCGCCAGCAGCTACCTAGCGGGCCTAACAGATACGCAGTATTTT. Translated: CASSYLAGLTDTQYF.

The chain couples TRBV6-6 to TRBJ2-1; 8 nucleotides line up with TRBD1. V was pared by 2 bases and J by 4 bases, with 7 bases of the junction left unmatched. Germline V gives CDR1 MNHNY, CDR2 SVGAGI (reference sequence). This CDR3 contains 16 residues. The CDR3 loop is CASSYAPGQAYNEQFF. In nucleotides, the CDR3 is TGTGCCAGCAGTTACGCCCCGGGACAGGCTTACAATGAGCAGTTCTTC.

The rearrangement joins TRBV7-9 to TRBJ2-7, with D maybe TRBD2 (7 bases). This CDR3 has 12 amino acids. V lost 1 base and J 12 bases, leaving 13 bases between the germline ends. From germline, CDR1 is SEHNR and CDR2 FQNEAQ (reference sequence). This CDR3 reads CASSLERDMWYF. The CDR3 DNA sequence: TGTGCCAGCAGCTTAGAGCGGGACATGTGGTACTTC.

This chain uses TRBV4-3 with TRBJ2-7; 11 bases fit TRBD2. Germline CDR1 reads LGHNA; CDR2 reads YSLEER. The CDR3 is made up of 16 amino acids. V lost 3 bases to trimming and J lost 2 bases; unmatched junction nucleotides: 6. The CDR3 region is CASSQAGTSGPYEQYF. In DNA, the CDR3 is TGCGCCAGCAGCCAGGCCGGGACTAGCGGCCCCTACGAGCAGTACTTC.

The rearrangement joins TRBV30 to TRBJ2-5; weak D call: TRBD2 (6 bases). The CDR3 runs 13 residues. V was cut by 3 bases and J by 5 bases, with 13 bases left in between. From germline, CDR1 is GTSNPN and CDR2 SVGIG (reference sequence). The CDR3, as DNA: TGTGCCTGGAGCGGGGGAGACGTCGAGACCCAGTACTTC. Its translation: CAWSGGDVETQYF.

The chain combines TRBV9 with TRBJ2-7, with 8 positions matching TRBD2. V lost 0 bases, J lost 2 bases, and 4 bases stayed unmatched. The CDR3 is 15 residues long. Per germline, CDR1 SGDLS and CDR2 YYNGEE. The CDR3 is CASSVGSGGAYEQYF. CDR3 nucleotides: TGTGCCAGCAGCGTAGGTTCCGGGGGGGCCTACGAGCAGTACTTC. The full variable domain, completed using reference TRBV9 and TRBJ2-7, is DSGVTQTPKHLITATGQRVTLRCSPRSGDLSVYWYQQSLDQGLQFLIQYYNGEERAKGNILERFSAQQFPDLHSELNLSSLELGDSALYFCASSVGSGGAYEQYFGPGTRLTVT.

V usage is TRBV29-1 and J usage is TRBJ1-1; D perhaps matches TRBD1 (5 bases). The CDR3 is 13 residues long. Per germline, CDR1 SQVTM and CDR2 ANQGSEA. V was trimmed by 7 bases and J by 1 base, leaving 13 bases between them. CDR3 DNA sequence: TGCAGCGGGGTCTCCAGGGCGAACACTGAAGCTTTCTTT. Amino acids: CSGVSRANTEAFF.

The count of this clone is one. The chain uses TRBV7-9 and TRBJ1-4; TRBD1 might be the D (5 bases). The V and J ends lost 5 bases and 5 bases respectively, with 15 bases between them. CDR1 is SEHNR and CDR2 is FQNEAQ in the germline V gene (reference sequence). The CDR3 spans 15 residues. DNA for the CDR3: TGTGCCAGCAGCAACGGGGGGGGGTCGAATGAAAAACTGTTTTTT. Its translation is CASSNGGGSNEKLFF.

The chain links TRBV28 to TRBJ1-1, with a weak D call TRBD1 (5 bases). The germline V gene has CDR1 MDHEN and CDR2 SYDVKM. The V and J ends lost 1 base and 13 bases respectively, with 13 bases between them. The CDR3 length is 12 residues. The CDR3: CASSLLGREGFF. In nucleotides, the CDR3 is TGTGCCAGCAGTTTATTGGGCAGGGAGGGTTTCTTT. The full variable domain, in which reference TRBV28 and TRBJ1-1 provide the parts outside the CDR3, is DVKVTQSSRYLVKRTGEKVFLECVQDMDHENMFWYRQDPGLGLRLIYFSYDVKMKEKGDIPEGYSVSREKKERFSLILESASTNQTSMYLCASSLLGREGFFGQGTRLTVV.

The chain couples TRBV5-4 to TRBJ1-2; 9 nucleotides line up with TRBD1. Looked up from germline, CDR1 is SGHNT and CDR2 is YYREEE (reference sequence). This CDR3 comprises 14 residues. The junction had 3 bases not matched to a gene; V was cut back by 3 bases and J by 3 bases. This CDR3 is CASSSGQGDYGYTF. The CDR3 DNA sequence: TGTGCCAGCAGCTCGGGACAGGGTGACTATGGCTACACCTTC.

The J gene is TRBJ1-2, the V gene TRBV6-5; 8 nucleotides agree with TRBD1. Germline-derived CDR1 and CDR2 are MNHEY and SVGAGI. CDR3 length: 15 amino acids. Trimming at V came to 5 bases and at J to 3 bases, leaving 8 bases not matched to a gene. CDR3 in amino acids: CASSGTDRGDYGYTF. CDR3 sequence (DNA): TGTGCCAGCAGTGGAACCGACAGGGGCGACTATGGCTACACCTTC.

V is TRBV7-8 and J is TRBJ2-3; TRBD2 matches at 13 bases. The trim removed 5 bases at V and 6 bases at J, leaving 5 bases unmatched. CDR1 and CDR2 (germline): SGHVS, FQNEAQ. This CDR3 is built from 15 residues. The CDR3 region is CASSPRTSGSDTQYF. In DNA, the CDR3 is TGTGCCAGCAGCCCCAGGACTAGCGGGAGTGATACGCAGTATTTT.

In its sample, this clone was seen a few times. The rearrangement joins TRBV13 to TRBJ1-2; 9 nucleotides agree with TRBD1. The J segment lost 5 bases and the V segment lost 3 bases, leaving 4 bases of the junction unmatched. CDR1 is PRHDT and CDR2 is FYEKMQ in the germline V gene (reference sequence). The CDR3 loop spans 14 amino acids. The CDR3 nucleotides are TGTGCCAGCAGCTTGGGGGACAGGGCTTATGGCTACACCTTC. This encodes CASSLGDRAYGYTF.

A few counts support this clone. V is TRBV6-1 and J is TRBJ1-1, with TRBD1 as a possible D gene (5 bases). This CDR3 is built from 14 residues. Germline V gene data show CDR1 as MNHNS and CDR2 as SASEGT. Trimming cost V 8 bases and J 0 bases, with 13 bases left between them. The CDR3 DNA is TGTGCCAGCGGGGGGGAACGGCTGAACACTGAAGCTTTCTTT. Translated: CASGGERLNTEAFF.

V is TRBV7-2 and J is TRBJ1-2, with a weak D call TRBD1 (5 bases). V was cut by 5 bases and J by 4 bases, with 17 bases left in between. CDR1 is SGHTA, CDR2 FQGNSA, per germline. The CDR3 sequence is 15 residues long. The CDR3 sequence: CASSLAGGGRYGYTF. The CDR3 DNA is TGTGCCAGCAGCCTGGCGGGGGGAGGCCGCTATGGCTACACCTTC.

The genes are TRBV7-2 and TRBJ2-7; 9 nucleotides agree with TRBD1. Trimming took 5 bases from V and 0 from J; bases not matched to a gene: 8. The CDR3 sequence is 16 residues long. Germline CDR1 SGHTA, CDR2 FQGNSA. CDR3 coding DNA: TGTGCCAGCAGCCTCACCGGGACAGGGACCTCCTACGAGCAGTACTTC. It encodes CASSLTGTGTSYEQYF.

V gene TRBV5-1 combines with J gene TRBJ1-2; 8 bases map to TRBD1. V lost 0 bases to trimming and J lost 7 bases; unmatched junction nucleotides: 8. The CDR3 is 15 residues long. The germline CDR1 and CDR2 sequences are SGHRS and YFSETQ. The CDR3 DNA follows: TGCGCCAGCAGCTTGGCCTTGTCAGGGGGCGCTGGCTACACCTTC. This gives the protein CASSLALSGGAGYTF. The full variable domain, its missing parts supplied by reference TRBV5-1 and TRBJ1-2, is KAGVTQTPRYLIKTRGQQVTLSCSPISGHRSVSWYQQTPGQGLQFLFEYFSETQRNKGNFPGRFSGRQFSNSRSEMNVSTLELGDSALYLCASSLALSGGAGYTFGSGTRLTVV.

The rearrangement uses TRBV28 and TRBJ2-5; D perhaps matches TRBD1 (6 bases). Trimming removed 5 bases at V and 5 bases at J, with 18 bases between. The CDR3 extends over 15 amino acids. Germline lookup yields CDR1 MDHEN and CDR2 SYDVKM. Written as DNA, the CDR3 is TGTGCCAGCAGTCCGAGTCAACAGGGCTGGGAGACCCAGTACTTC. This gives the protein CASSPSQQGWETQYF.

This chain uses TRBV20-1 with TRBJ1-1, with unresolved D. Germline values: CDR1 DFQATT, CDR2 SNEGSKA (reference sequence). This CDR3 contains 11 residues. Trimming removed 6 bases at V and 5 bases at J, with 10 bases between. DNA for the CDR3: TGCAGTGCACCCACAGTGACTGAAGCTTTCTTT. As protein: CSAPTVTEAFF.

The chain links TRBV6-6 to TRBJ2-2; 7 positions match TRBD2. The CDR3 spans 16 residues. The junction had 7 bases not matched to a gene; V was cut back by 2 bases and J by 4 bases. CDR1 and CDR2 from the germline V gene are MNHNY and SVGAGI (reference sequence). The DNA for the CDR3 is TGTGCCAGCAGTTACAGACCTAGCGGAGGCACCGGGGAGCTGTTTTTT. Its protein is CASSYRPSGGTGELFF.

This chain uses TRBV29-1 with TRBJ1-1; the match to TRBD1 covers 9 bases. This CDR3 contains 13 residues. V was pared by 7 bases and J by 4 bases, with 7 bases of the junction left unmatched. Germline-derived CDR1 and CDR2 are SQVTM and ANQGSEA. CDR3 DNA sequence: TGCAGCGGGCGGCGGGACAGGGTCACTGAAGCTTTCTTT. Translated: CSGRRDRVTEAFF.

CDR3 DNA sequence: TGTGCCAGCAGTCAGACGGACAGGAGCTCTGGGGCCAACGTCCTGACTTTC. Protein product: CASSQTDRSSGANVLTF. V is TRBV25-1 and J is TRBJ2-6; 7 bases agree with TRBD1. The CDR3 is 17 amino acids. After removal of 5 bases from V and 0 bases from J, the junction contained 7 bases not matched to a gene. CDR1 is MGHDK and CDR2 is SYGVNS in the germline V gene.

This chain joins TRBV30 and TRBJ1-2; D is uncertain. Trimming took off 0 bases at V and 8 bases at J, with 13 bases between the two ends. The CDR3 is 13 residues long. CDR1 and CDR2 (germline): GTSNPN, SVGIG (reference sequence). The CDR3 loop reads CAWSVPPLRGYTF. Here the CDR3 DNA reads TGTGCCTGGAGTGTACCACCGTTGCGCGGCTACACCTTC. Full variable domain (remainder filled in from reference TRBV30 and TRBJ1-2): SQTIHQWPATLVQPVGSPLSLECTVEGTSNPNLYWYRQAAGRGLQLLFYSVGIGQISSEVPQNLSASRPQDRQFILSSKKLLLSDSGFYLCAWSVPPLRGYTFGSGTRLTVV.